This T cell receptor (beta chain) was documented in a study of blood T cell repertoires in COVID-19. For the study at large: Specimens from acute and convalescent COVID-19 originated in the United States, Italy and Spain. The cDNA or gDNA used as material had been derived from T cells, B-cell-depleted T cells, or PBMCs.

In terms of age and location, participants ranged from roughly 18 to 95 years and lived in about 25 US areas. Recovery meant two consecutive negative NP/OP PCR tests, professional clearance, or resolved symptoms. Germline V gives CDR1 SGHAT, CDR2 FQNNGV. CDR3 length: 15 residues. V dropped 4 bases and J dropped 2 bases, with 13 bases sitting between them. This clone occurred once. The assay was immunoSEQ multiplex PCR, and TCRdb's table has in-frame clones only and misses some. The sample includes about 300,000 clones, about nine tenths of them seen just once. The chain combines TRBV11-2 with TRBJ2-3; a possible D gene is TRBD2 (6 bases). This clonotype was sampled from a woman between 18 and 29 years old who had recovered from COVID-19. The specimen sequenced was PBMCs or T cells enriched from blood (not recorded which). CDR3 protein: CASSSRTTHTDTQYF. CDR3 DNA: TGTGCCAGCAGCTCTCGGACTACCCACACAGATACGCAGTATTTT.